These 6 T cell receptor beta chains were sequenced from one sample in a study of T cell changes during pregnancy in multiple sclerosis. Here immunoSEQ multiplex PCR was the method, and the copy in TCRdb shows in-frame clones only, minus some. Of under 55,000 clones in the sample, about 93% are singletons; the top ten hold about 0.61%. The source material was CD4+ T cells from peripheral blood mononuclear cells, sampled after pregnancy. The receptors here all came from a female donor in good health, enrolled as a control in a pregnancy study.

The chain links TRBV6-5 to TRBJ1-6; TRBD1 matches at 7 bases. V was pared by 4 bases and J by 7 bases, with 7 bases of the junction left unmatched. This CDR3 comprises 15 residues. Germline V gives CDR1 MNHEY, CDR2 SVGAGI. The CDR3 DNA follows: TGTGCCAGCAGTTTACAGGGGATGGGGAATTCACCCCTCCACTTT. Translated, it gives CASSLQGMGNSPLHF.

V is TRBV7-3 and J is TRBJ2-1; the match to TRBD2 covers 8 bases. This CDR3 is 20 amino acids long. The trim removed 5 bases at V and 0 bases at J, leaving 18 bases unmatched. The germline CDR1 and CDR2 sequences are SGHTA and FQGTGA. The CDR3 region has the DNA TGTGCCAGCAGCCCGAAATCCGGGGGGGCCTTTTTGAGCTCCTACAATGAGCAGTTCTTC. This sequence encodes CASSPKSGGAFLSSYNEQFF. Full variable domain (remainder filled in from reference TRBV7-3 and TRBJ2-1): GAGVSQTPSNKVTEKGKYVELRCDPISGHTALYWYRQSLGQGPEFLIYFQGTGAADDSGLPNDRFFAVRPEGSVSTLKIQRTERGDSAVYLCASSPKSGGAFLSSYNEQFFGPGTRLTVL.

The genes are TRBV6-1 and TRBJ2-7; no firm D call. Germline-derived CDR1 and CDR2 are MNHNS and SASEGT. Trimming took 5 bases from V and 6 from J, leaving 5 bases between them. This CDR3 is built from 10 residues. In DNA, the CDR3 is TGTGCCAGCAGTTCACTCGAGCAGTACTTC. Its translation: CASSSLEQYF.

This clone was detected only once. The CDR3 loop is CASSRTGSSGNTIYF. DNA for the CDR3: TGTGCCAGCAGTCGGACGGGGAGCTCTGGAAACACCATATATTTT. This rearrangement joins TRBV14 to TRBJ1-3; the D is unclear. Germline V gives CDR1 SGHDN, CDR2 FVKESK. V was shortened by 6 bases and J by 0 bases, with 12 bases between the two germline ends. This CDR3 contains 15 residues. Full variable domain (remainder filled in from reference TRBV14 and TRBJ1-3): EAGVTQFPSHSVIEKGQTVTLRCDPISGHDNLYWYRRVMGKEIKFLLHFVKESKQDESGMPNNRFLAERTGGTYSTLKVQPAELEDSGVYFCASSRTGSSGNTIYFGEGSWLTVV.

The chain uses TRBV2 and TRBJ1-1, with 8 bases fitting TRBD1. The germline V gene encodes CDR1 SNHLY and CDR2 FYNNEI. The CDR3 has 16 amino acids. The V gene end was trimmed by 6 bases and the J gene end by 4 bases; junction bases not matched to a gene: 13. CDR3 DNA sequence: TGTGCCAGCAGAACCGGGACAGGCGGTAGAAGCACTGAAGCTTTCTTT. It translates to CASRTGTGGRSTEAFF.

The chain links TRBV5-6 to TRBJ2-6; the D gene is possibly TRBD1 (6 bases). The V gene lost 0 bases and the J gene lost 2 bases, with 12 bases spanning the gap. CDR1 and CDR2 from the germline V gene are SGHDT and YYEEEE. The CDR3 consists of 17 residues. CDR3 nucleotide sequence: TGTGCCAGCAGCTTGGTGCTCCCAGGGGCTGGGGCCAACGTCCTGACTTTC. Amino acids: CASSLVLPGAGANVLTF.